Here is one T cell receptor (beta chain) with its context. Germline V CDR1 and CDR2: SGHRS, YFSETQ. The CDR3 extends over 15 amino acids. V lost 0 bases to trimming and J lost 6 bases; unmatched junction nucleotides: 7. Per the original data handling: Amplification of reference gene primers provided the estimated nucleated cell counts. The assay was immunoSEQ multiplex PCR, and TCRdb's table has in-frame clones only and misses some. V and J calls and clone size are copied from that table; D and trimming were computed from the DNA. The sample carries about 74,000 clones, approximately 90% recorded once. This sample stems from a study of blood T cell repertoires in COVID-19. Study background: There were acute and convalescent COVID-19 samples, and they came from the United States, Italy and Spain. Sample material is recorded as cDNA or gDNA derived from T cells, B-cell-depleted T cells, or PBMCs.

Seattle-derived patients entered the study during active infection and were followed longitudinally. The chain uses TRBV5-1 and TRBJ2-7; TRBD1 matches 9 bases. What was sequenced was peripheral blood. This clonotype was obtained from a man aged 45-65 years with COVID-19, enrolled during active disease. CDR3 protein: CASSLGDRENGEQYF. For the CDR3, the DNA is TGCGCCAGCAGCTTGGGGGACAGGGAGAATGGCGAGCAGTACTTC. Full variable domain (outside the CDR3, taken from reference TRBV5-1 and TRBJ2-7): KAGVTQTPRYLIKTRGQQVTLSCSPISGHRSVSWYQQTPGQGLQFLFEYFSETQRNKGNFPGRFSGRQFSNSRSEMNVSTLELGDSALYLCASSLGDRENGEQYFGPGTRLTVT.